The sample holds many counts of the clone carrying this T cell receptor (beta chain). Its antigen is undetermined. Trimming took off 6 bases at V and 3 bases at J, with 12 bases between the two ends. CDR1 SQVTM and CDR2 ANQGSEA come from the germline V gene. This CDR3 has 12 residues. One entry per CDR3 protein results from TCRdb running MiXCR on the RT-PCR reads. Among hundreds of thousands of distinct CDR3 sequences, around a sixth were seen once, and the ten largest hold about a tenth. The source of the sample is a study of response to subunit inactivated influenza vaccine. Study findings and constraints: Authors suggested few new T cells are recruited by each seasonal influenza vaccination.

The TCR originated in a man in his fifties or sixties who received an inactivated influenza vaccine. This specimen consisted of PBMCs from blood, obtained 4 to 6 days after vaccination. The chain is built from TRBV29-1 and TRBJ2-7; D might be TRBD1 (6 bases). DNA for the CDR3: TGCAGCGTCACAGGACAGCACTACGAGCAGTACTTC. Protein: CSVTGQHYEQYF.